Included here is one TCR beta chain sequence, with context. Its target is not known. The identical CDR3 is also encoded by other nucleotide sequences in the sample. V was trimmed by 2 bases and J by 3 bases, leaving 5 bases between them. Germline V gene data show CDR1 as SEHNR and CDR2 as FQNEAQ (reference sequence). The CDR3 has 12 residues. This record comes from a study of lymphopenia after photon versus proton radiotherapy. The repertoire was sequenced with immunoSEQ multiplex PCR; TCRdb's copy has only in-frame clones and lacks some. Of 150,000 to 200,000 clones in the sample, roughly nine tenths were seen once. Findings and caveats of the study: Proton therapy kept repertoires fairly stable, unlike photons, which gained effector/memory cells.

The chain uses TRBV7-9 and TRBJ2-7; TRBD1 is a possible D gene (5 bases). The material was peripheral blood, obtained from a patient treated with photon-based radiotherapy. The receptor was derived from a man aged 50-60 years with gastric cancer. This CDR3 is CASSLRGYEQYF. The CDR3 DNA reads as TGTGCCAGCAGCTTAAGGGGCTACGAGCAGTACTTC.